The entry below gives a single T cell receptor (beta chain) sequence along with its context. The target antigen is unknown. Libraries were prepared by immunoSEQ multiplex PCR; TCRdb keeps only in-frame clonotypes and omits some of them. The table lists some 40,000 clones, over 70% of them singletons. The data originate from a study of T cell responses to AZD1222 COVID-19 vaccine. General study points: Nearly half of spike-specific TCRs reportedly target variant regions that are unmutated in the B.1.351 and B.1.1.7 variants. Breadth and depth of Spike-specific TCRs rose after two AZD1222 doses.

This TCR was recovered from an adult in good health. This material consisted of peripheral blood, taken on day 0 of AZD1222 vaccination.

The CDR3 nucleotides are TGTGCCAGCAGTAAAACAGGGGGCGTTGGCTACACCTTC. Its protein is CASSKTGGVGYTF. V is TRBV2 and J is TRBJ1-2; TRBD1 matches 9 bases. V lost 5 bases, J lost 7 bases, and 5 bases stayed unmatched. The CDR3 is made up of 13 amino acids. The germline V gene has CDR1 SNHLY and CDR2 FYNNEI.